Presented here are 8 T cell receptor beta chains from one specimen sequenced in a study of T cells after yellow fever vaccination. TCRdb recomputed calls from the 5' RACE reads with MiXCR, one row per CDR3 protein. The data contain 400,000 or so distinct CDR3 sequences, 6.2% of them singletons. Sequencing used PBMCs, obtained 5 days after the yellow fever booster vaccination. The source is a man aged 30-40 years who received the YFV17D yellow fever vaccine.

This clonotype came up a few times. The rearrangement uses TRBV20-1 and TRBJ1-1, with D possibly matching TRBD1 (6 bases). V lost 5 bases and J 1 base, leaving 17 bases between the germline ends. Germline assignment: CDR1 DFQATT and CDR2 SNEGSKA (reference sequence). The CDR3 has 15 amino acids. Here the CDR3 DNA reads TGCAGTGCTGAAAACGGACAGACAACGAACACTGAAGCTTTCTTT. It encodes CSAENGQTTNTEAFF.

This clonotype was counted a few times. The V call is TRBV20-1, the J call TRBJ2-2; 8 bases map to TRBD2. The CDR3 has 15 amino acids. With 2 bases clipped from V and 1 base from J, the junction kept 3 bases outside the gene matches. CDR1 and CDR2 from the germline V gene are DFQATT and SNEGSKA (reference sequence). The DNA of the CDR3 is TGCAGTGCTAGAATAGCGGGACAGAACACCGGGGAGCTGTTTTTT. Protein product: CSARIAGQNTGELFF.

This clonotype occurred a few times. The chain links TRBV12-3 or TRBV12-4 to TRBJ2-5; 11 positions agree with TRBD1. The J segment lost 5 bases and the V segment lost 3 bases, leaving 11 bases of the junction unmatched. The CDR3 spans 17 residues. The chain's CDR3 is CASSFLGDRGIGETQYF. CDR3 bases: TGTGCCAGCAGTTTTTTGGGGGACAGGGGGATCGGCGAGACCCAGTACTTC.

The chain employs TRBV29-1 and TRBJ1-2, with a possible D match to TRBD1 (5 bases). The CDR3 totals 16 residues. Germline loops: CDR1 SQVTM, CDR2 ANQGSEA. V dropped 6 bases and J dropped 0 bases, with 20 bases sitting between them. CDR3 sequence reads: CSVSPPWTSTNYGYTF. DNA of the CDR3: TGCAGCGTATCCCCCCCGTGGACATCGACTAACTATGGCTACACCTTC. The full variable domain, in which reference TRBV29-1 and TRBJ1-2 provide the parts outside the CDR3, is SAVISQKPSRDICQRGTSLTIQCQVDSQVTMMFWYRQQPGQSLTLIATANQGSEATYESGFVIDKFPISRPNLTFSTLTVSNMSPEDSSIYLCSVSPPWTSTNYGYTFGSGTRLTVV.

The V gene is TRBV20-1, the J gene TRBJ2-7; TRBD1 agrees at 8 bases. Germline CDR1 reads DFQATT; CDR2 reads SNEGSKA (reference sequence). The CDR3 loop spans 13 amino acids. After removal of 3 bases from V and 4 bases from J, the junction contained 5 bases not matched to a gene. The CDR3 nucleotides are TGCAGTGCTAGGGACAGGGTCGTTTACGAGCAGTACTTC. Its protein product is CSARDRVVYEQYF.

This clonotype has more than one count but fewer than ten. The genes are TRBV5-1 and TRBJ2-1; a possible D gene is TRBD1 (5 bases). This CDR3 has 12 residues. Germline lookup yields CDR1 SGHRS and CDR2 YFSETQ. V shed 5 bases and J shed 8 bases, with 11 bases lying between them. The DNA for the CDR3 is TGCGCCAGCAGTGACAGCAAGGATGAGCAGTTCTTC. It yields the protein CASSDSKDEQFF.

This rearrangement joins TRBV4-2 to TRBJ2-1; 12 nucleotides agree with TRBD2. V was clipped by 4 bases and J by 9 bases; unmatched bases: 7. The germline gives CDR1 LGHNA, CDR2 YNFKEQ. This CDR3 comprises 15 residues. The CDR3 region has the DNA TGTGCCAGCAGCCTAGCTAGCGGGAGGGGAGTTGAGCAGTTCTTC. It codes for CASSLASGRGVEQFF.

The chain recombines TRBV18 with TRBJ2-7; D not resolved. The germline CDR1 and CDR2 sequences are KGHSH and LQKENI. CDR3 length: 12 residues. The V end lost 5 bases, the J end lost 4 bases, and 9 bases lay between the germline ends. CDR3 DNA sequence: TGTGCCAGCTCAAATTCGCGGTACGAGCAGTACTTC. Amino acids: CASSNSRYEQYF.